This TCR beta chain was sequenced for a study of cytomegalovirus exposure and HLA in healthy donors. Germline V gene sequence: CDR1 DFQATT, CDR2 SNEGSKA (reference sequence). The CDR3 totals 11 residues. V was pared by 4 bases and J by 6 bases, with 6 bases between. PCR primers comprised 60 Vbeta and 13 Jbeta primers. TCRdb keeps only in-frame clones here, not all; method: immunoSEQ multiplex PCR. The sample includes 90,000 to 120,000 clones, under 80% of them seen just once. Sequenced sample: PBMCs. This TCR was sampled from a woman aged 45-59 years in good health and CMV-seropositive. The V and J genes are TRBV20-1 and TRBJ2-2, with a weak D call TRBD1 (6 bases). CDR3 residues: CSAKGAGELFF. The CDR3 DNA follows: TGCAGTGCTAAGGGGGCCGGGGAGCTGTTTTTT.